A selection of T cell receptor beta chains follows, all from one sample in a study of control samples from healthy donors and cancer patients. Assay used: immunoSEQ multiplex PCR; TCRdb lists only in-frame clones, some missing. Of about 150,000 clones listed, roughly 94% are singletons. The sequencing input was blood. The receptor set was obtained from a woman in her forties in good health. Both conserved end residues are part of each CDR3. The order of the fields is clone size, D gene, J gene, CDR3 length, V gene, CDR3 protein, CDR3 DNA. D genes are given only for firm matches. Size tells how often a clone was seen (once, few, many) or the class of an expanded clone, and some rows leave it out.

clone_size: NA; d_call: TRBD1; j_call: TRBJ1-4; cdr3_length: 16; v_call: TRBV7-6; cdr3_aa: CASRPVQGASNEKLFF; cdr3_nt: TGTGCCAGCAGGCCGGTACAGGGGGCGTCGAATGAAAAACTGTTTTTT
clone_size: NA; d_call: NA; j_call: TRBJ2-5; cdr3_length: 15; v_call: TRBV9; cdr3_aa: CASSARQRGQETQYF; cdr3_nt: TGTGCCAGCAGCGCAAGACAGAGAGGTCAAGAGACCCAGTACTTC
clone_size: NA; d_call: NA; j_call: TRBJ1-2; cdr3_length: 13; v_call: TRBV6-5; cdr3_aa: CASSPQTLLGYTF; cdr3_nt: TGTGCCAGCAGTCCCCAGACACTGCTTGGCTACACCTTC
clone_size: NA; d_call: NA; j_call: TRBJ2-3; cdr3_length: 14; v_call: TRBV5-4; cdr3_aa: CASSLFGRTDTQYF; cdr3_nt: TGTGCCAGCAGCTTATTCGGGCGTACAGATACGCAGTATTTT
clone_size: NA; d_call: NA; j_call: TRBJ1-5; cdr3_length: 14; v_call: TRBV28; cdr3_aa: CASINGGSRQPQHF; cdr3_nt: TGTGCCAGCATCAATGGGGGTTCTCGACAGCCCCAGCATTTT
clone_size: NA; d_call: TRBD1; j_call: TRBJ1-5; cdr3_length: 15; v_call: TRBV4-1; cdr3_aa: CASSRGDRGNQPQHF; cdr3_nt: TGCGCCAGCAGCCGGGGGGACAGGGGGAATCAGCCCCAGCATTTT
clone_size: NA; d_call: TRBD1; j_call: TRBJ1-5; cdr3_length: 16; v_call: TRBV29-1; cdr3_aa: CSVEEGQFNSNQPQHF; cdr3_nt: TGCAGCGTTGAAGAGGGACAGTTTAATAGCAATCAGCCCCAGCATTTT
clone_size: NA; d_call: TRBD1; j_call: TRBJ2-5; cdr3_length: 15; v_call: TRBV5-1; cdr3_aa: CASQGQGMGQETQYF; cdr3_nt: TGCGCCTCCCAGGGACAGGGGATGGGACAAGAGACCCAGTACTTC
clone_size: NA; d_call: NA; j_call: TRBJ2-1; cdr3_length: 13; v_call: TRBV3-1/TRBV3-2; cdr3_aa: CASSQESVSGQFF; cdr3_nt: TGTGCCAGCAGCCAAGAGAGCGTTTCGGGCCAGTTCTTC
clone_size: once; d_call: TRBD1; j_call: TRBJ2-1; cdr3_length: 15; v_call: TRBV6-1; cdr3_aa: CASSERDRLRDEQFF; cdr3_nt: TGTGCCAGCAGTGAGAGGGACAGGCTTAGGGATGAGCAGTTCTTC
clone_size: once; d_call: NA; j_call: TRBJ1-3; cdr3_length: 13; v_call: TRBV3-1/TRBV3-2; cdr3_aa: CASSQGLGNTIYF; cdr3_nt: TGTGCCAGCAGCCAAGGGCTTGGAAACACCATATATTTT
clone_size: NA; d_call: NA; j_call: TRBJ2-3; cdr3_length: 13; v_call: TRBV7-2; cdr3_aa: CASNPLGTDTQYF; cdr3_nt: TGTGCCAGCAACCCCCTTGGCACAGATACGCAGTATTTT
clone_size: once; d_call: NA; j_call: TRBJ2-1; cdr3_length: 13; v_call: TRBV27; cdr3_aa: CASSLGTGSEQFF; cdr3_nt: TGTGCCAGCAGTTTGGGAACAGGTTCGGAGCAGTTCTTC
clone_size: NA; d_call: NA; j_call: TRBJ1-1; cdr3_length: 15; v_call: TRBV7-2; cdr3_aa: CASSLLTGVTTEAFF; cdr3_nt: TGTGCCAGCAGCTTATTGACCGGGGTGACCACTGAAGCTTTCTTT
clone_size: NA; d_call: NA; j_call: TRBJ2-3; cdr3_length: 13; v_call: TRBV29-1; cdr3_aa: CSVEQETTDTQYF; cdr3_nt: TGCAGCGTTGAACAGGAGACCACAGATACGCAGTATTTT
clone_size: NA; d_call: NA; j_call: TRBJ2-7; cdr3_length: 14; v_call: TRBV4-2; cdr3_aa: CASSQKAGYYEQYF; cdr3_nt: TGTGCCAGCAGCCAAAAGGCAGGGTATTACGAGCAGTACTTC
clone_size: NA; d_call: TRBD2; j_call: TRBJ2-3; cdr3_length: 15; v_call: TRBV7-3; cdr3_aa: CASSPTGGQTDTQYF; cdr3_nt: TGTGCCAGCAGCCCCACGGGGGGGCAGACAGATACGCAGTATTTT
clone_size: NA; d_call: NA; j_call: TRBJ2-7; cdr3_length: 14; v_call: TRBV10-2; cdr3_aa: CASSESRALSVQYF; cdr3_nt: TGCGCCAGCAGTGAGAGCAGGGCCCTGAGTGTGCAGTACTTC
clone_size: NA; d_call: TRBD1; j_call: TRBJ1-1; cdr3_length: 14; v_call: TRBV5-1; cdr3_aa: CASSLTGGDTEAFF; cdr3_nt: TGCGCCAGCAGCTTGACAGGGGGCGACACTGAAGCTTTCTTT
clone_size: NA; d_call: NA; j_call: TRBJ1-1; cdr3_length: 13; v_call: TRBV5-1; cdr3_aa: CASKGTVNTEAFF; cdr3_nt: TGCGCCAGCAAAGGGACGGTGAACACTGAAGCTTTCTTT
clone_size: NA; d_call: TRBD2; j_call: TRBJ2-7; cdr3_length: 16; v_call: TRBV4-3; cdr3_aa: CASSPGLTSGAYEQYF; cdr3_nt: TGCGCCAGCAGCCCGGGCCTTACTAGCGGGGCCTACGAGCAGTACTTC
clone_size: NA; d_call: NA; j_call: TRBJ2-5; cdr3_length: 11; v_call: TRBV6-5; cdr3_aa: CASSRLETQYF; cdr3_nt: TGTGCCAGCAGCCGACTAGAGACCCAGTACTTC
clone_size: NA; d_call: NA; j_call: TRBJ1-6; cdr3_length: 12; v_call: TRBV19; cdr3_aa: CASSIRNSPLHF; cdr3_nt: TGTGCCAGTAGTATTCGGAATTCACCCCTCCACTTT
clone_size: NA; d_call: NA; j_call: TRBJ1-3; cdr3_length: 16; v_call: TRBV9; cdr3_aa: CASSLGRTSSGNTIYF; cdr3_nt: TGTGCCAGCAGCCTCGGACGGACTAGCTCTGGAAACACCATATATTTT
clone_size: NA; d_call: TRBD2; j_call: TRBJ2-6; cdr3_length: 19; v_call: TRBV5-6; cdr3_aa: CASSRRTSGRAVWANVLTF; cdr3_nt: TGTGCCAGCAGCCGCAGGACTAGCGGGAGGGCGGTTTGGGCCAACGTCCTGACTTTC
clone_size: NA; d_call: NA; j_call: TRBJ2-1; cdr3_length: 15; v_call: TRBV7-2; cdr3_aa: CASSILQGGYNEQFF; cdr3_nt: TGTGCCAGCAGCATTCTACAGGGTGGCTACAATGAGCAGTTCTTC
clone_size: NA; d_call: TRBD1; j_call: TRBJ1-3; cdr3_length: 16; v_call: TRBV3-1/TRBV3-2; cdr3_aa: CASSRGQGASGNTIYF; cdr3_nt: TGTGCCAGCAGTCGGGGACAGGGGGCATCTGGAAACACCATATATTTT
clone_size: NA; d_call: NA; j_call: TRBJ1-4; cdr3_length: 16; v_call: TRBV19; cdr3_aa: CASSLPRADPGEKLFF; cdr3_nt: TGTGCCAGTAGTCTCCCCCGGGCCGACCCGGGGGAAAAACTGTTTTTT
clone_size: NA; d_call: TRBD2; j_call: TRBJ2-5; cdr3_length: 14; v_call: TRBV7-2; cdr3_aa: CASSPSGGQETQYF; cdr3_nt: TGTGCCAGCAGCCCAAGCGGGGGGCAAGAGACCCAGTACTTC
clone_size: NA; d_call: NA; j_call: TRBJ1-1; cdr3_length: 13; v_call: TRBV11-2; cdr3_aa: CASSLERGGEAFF; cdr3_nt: TGTGCCAGCAGCTTAGAAAGGGGGGGGGAAGCTTTCTTT
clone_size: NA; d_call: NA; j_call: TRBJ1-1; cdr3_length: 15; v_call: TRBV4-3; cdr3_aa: CASSQDQGVGTEAFF; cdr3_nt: TGCGCCAGCAGCCAAGATCAAGGGGTGGGCACTGAAGCTTTCTTT
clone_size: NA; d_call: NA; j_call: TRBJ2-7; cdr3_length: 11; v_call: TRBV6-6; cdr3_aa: CASRSGHEQYF; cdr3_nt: TGTGCCAGCAGATCAGGCCACGAGCAGTACTTC
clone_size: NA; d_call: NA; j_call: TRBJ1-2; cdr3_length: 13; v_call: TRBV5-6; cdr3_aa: CASSVQGSYGYTF; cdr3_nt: TGTGCCAGCAGCGTACAGGGAAGCTATGGCTACACCTTC
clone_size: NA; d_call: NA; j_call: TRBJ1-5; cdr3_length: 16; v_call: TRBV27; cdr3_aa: CASSLSIGYSNQPQHF; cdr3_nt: TGTGCCAGCAGTTTATCGATCGGGTATAGCAATCAGCCCCAGCATTTT
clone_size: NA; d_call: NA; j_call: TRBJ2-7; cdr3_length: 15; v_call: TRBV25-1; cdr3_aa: CASSETGGNPYEQYF; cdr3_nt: TGTGCCAGCAGTGAGACTGGGGGCAACCCCTACGAGCAGTACTTC
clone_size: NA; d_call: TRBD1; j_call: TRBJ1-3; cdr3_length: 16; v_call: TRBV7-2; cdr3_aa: CASSLDRTGLGNTIYF; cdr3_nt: TGTGCCAGCAGCTTAGATCGGACAGGCCTCGGAAACACCATATATTTT
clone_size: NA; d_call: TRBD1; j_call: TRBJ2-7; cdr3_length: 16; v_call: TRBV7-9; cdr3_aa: CASSPPTGDRAYEQYF; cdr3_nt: TGTGCCAGCAGCCCCCCAACGGGGGACAGGGCCTACGAGCAGTACTTC